Described below is a single T cell receptor (beta chain) sequence and its context. This sample was taken from a study of cytomegalovirus exposure and HLA in healthy donors. The PCR had 60 Vbeta and 13 Jbeta primers. TCRdb's table, derived via immunoSEQ multiplex PCR, lists solely in-frame clones and lacks some. Of under 200,000 clones listed, roughly 13% are singletons. Germline lookup yields CDR1 ENHRY and CDR2 SYGVKD. Trimming stripped 1 base from V and 4 bases from J, with 5 bases between. This CDR3 comprises 12 residues. This receptor was identified in a man between 45 and 60 years old in good health and CMV-seropositive. The V and J genes are TRBV10-3 and TRBJ2-7; the D is unclear. Sample: PBMCs. The CDR3 DNA is TGTGCCATCAGTGAGTTGAGTTACGAGCAGTACTTC. This encodes CAISELSYEQYF.